The clone carrying this TCR beta chain was seen repeatedly, ten times or more. Its specificity is unknown. TCRdb reanalysed the 5' RACE reads using MiXCR and keeps one entry per CDR3 protein. In the table there are fewer than 250,000 distinct CDR3 sequences, roughly 7.5% of which are singletons. The CDR3 runs 13 residues. The V gene's germline CDR1 is SGHTA and CDR2 FQGNSA. The ends were cut back, 4 bases at V and 4 bases at J, with 11 bases in the middle. This entry comes from a study of identical twins. Each donor (without exception) was a healthy Caucasian. Overall study results and limits: Findings came from cross-sectional statistics, without long-term follow-up of donors.

The same sample was also studied in work on yellow fever vaccine responses in identical twins. That study reports: Reported findings indicate that twins' vaccine T cell responses seemed partially convergent, partially personalized.

The material sequenced was CD8+ T cells sorted from blood. The receptor was isolated from a woman aged 18 to 35 in good health. This chain links TRBV7-2 with TRBJ2-7; no reliable D call. The CDR3 DNA is TGTGCCAGCAGCTACAGAGACCAATACGAGCAGTACTTC. It translates to CASSYRDQYEQYF.